The rows below give T cell receptor beta chains drawn from one sample of a study of blood T cells in healthy people across ages. Each CDR3 protein is one row after TCRdb ran MiXCR on the 5' RACE reads. Of fewer than 950,000 distinct CDR3 sequences listed, 36% were seen once; the top ten hold over 10%. Material for sequencing was blood. The receptors derive from a man aged 18 to 30 in good health. The CDR3 runs from the conserved cysteine through the conserved F or W. A D gene is named only where the DNA matches it firmly. Some rows have no size entry. The others give once, few or many, or a class for an expanded clone.

d_call,clone_size,j_call,v_call,cdr3_nt,cdr3_aa
-,many,TRBJ1-2,TRBV29-1,TGCAGCGTCTCGACCCCCTCCGGGAATAACTATGGCTACACCTTC,CSVSTPSGNNYGYTF
-,-,TRBJ2-3,TRBV30,TGTGCCTGGAGGACCCCGGCCACAATTACGTCCACAGATACGCAGTATTTT,CAWRTPATITSTDTQYF
-,-,TRBJ2-2,TRBV12-3/TRBV12-4,TGTGCCAGCAGTTTAGGGTCCTACACCGGGGAGCTGTTTTTT,CASSLGSYTGELFF
TRBD1,once,TRBJ2-2,TRBV12-3/TRBV12-4,TGTGCCAGCAGTACCTCGGACAGGCAGGGCACCGGGGAGCTGTTTTTT,CASSTSDRQGTGELFF
TRBD2,-,TRBJ2-3,TRBV9,TGTGCCAGCGGCTGGAGCGGGGGAAACACAGATACGCAGTATTTT,CASGWSGGNTDTQYF
-,-,TRBJ1-2,TRBV5-6,TGTGCCAGCAGCTTGCCGACCGAGGTAGACTATGGCTACACCTTC,CASSLPTEVDYGYTF
-,-,TRBJ2-3,TRBV14,TGTGCCAGCAGATCGGGCGAGAGCTTTCCAGATACGCAGTATTTT,CASRSGESFPDTQYF
-,-,TRBJ2-3,TRBV29-1,TGCAGCGTAGACCTGAGGGGAGGGGGCACAGGTACGCAGTATTTT,CSVDLRGGGTGTQYF
-,-,TRBJ2-7,TRBV20-1,TGCAGTGCTAGAGAGAGGGACTACGAGCAGTACTTC,CSARERDYEQYF
TRBD2,few,TRBJ2-1,TRBV9,TGTGCCAGCAGCAAAAGCGGGGATGCCTACAATGAGCAGTTCTTC,CASSKSGDAYNEQFF
TRBD1,few,TRBJ1-2,TRBV29-1,TGCAGCGTTGACGGGATGAACCAGCGGGCAGGGGGGGTTGGCTACACCTTC,CSVDGMNQRAGGVGYTF
-,-,TRBJ2-5,TRBV7-2,TGTGCCAGCAACTCTTGGGGACACCGAATCCAAGAGACCCAGTACTTC,CASNSWGHRIQETQYF
-,many,TRBJ1-2,TRBV20-1,TGCAGTGCTAGAGAGGGTTTGGGCTATGGCTACACCTTC,CSAREGLGYGYTF
-,-,TRBJ1-2,TRBV15,TGTGCCACCAGCAGCCGGGACACTAACTATGGCTACACCTTC,CATSSRDTNYGYTF
-,few,TRBJ2-1,TRBV7-8,TGTGCCAGCAGCCAGGAAAGCGTTCAGTACAATGAGCAGTTCTTC,CASSQESVQYNEQFF
-,-,TRBJ1-1,TRBV3-1,TGTGCCAGCAGCCAAGATCATGAGGAGGCGAAAACTGAAGCTTTCTTT,CASSQDHEEAKTEAFF
-,few,TRBJ2-1,TRBV14,TGTGCCAGCAGCGAAGGGGCGTACTCCATCCCGGACAATGAGCAGTTCTTC,CASSEGAYSIPDNEQFF
-,few,TRBJ1-2,TRBV28,TGTGCCAGCAGATCCCAGGGACAAGGCTACACCTTC,CASRSQGQGYTF
-,-,TRBJ1-6,TRBV20-1,TGCAGTGCTAGGTCAGGGAACGCGGGTAATTCACCCCTCCACTTT,CSARSGNAGNSPLHF
TRBD2,-,TRBJ2-3,TRBV12-3/TRBV12-4,TGTGCCAGCAGCCTTAAAGCTAGCGGGGGGCGCACAGATACGCAGTATTTT,CASSLKASGGRTDTQYF
-,-,TRBJ2-2,TRBV5-1,TGCGCCAGCAGCTTGTCGGTCACCGGGGAGCTGTTTTTT,CASSLSVTGELFF
TRBD1,few,TRBJ1-2,TRBV5-4,TGTGCCAGCAGCTTGGTGGACAGGGGTAGTGAGGGCTACACCTTC,CASSLVDRGSEGYTF
-,few,TRBJ2-3,TRBV3-1,TGTGCCAGCAGCCAAGATCTCGCGGCAGATACGCAGTATTTT,CASSQDLAADTQYF
TRBD1,-,TRBJ1-6,TRBV4-3,TGCGCCAGCAGCCAAGATCGGAGCAGGGGGACTAATTCACCCCTCCACTTT,CASSQDRSRGTNSPLHF
-,few,TRBJ2-1,TRBV7-8,TGTGCCAGCAGCTCCCCCGTTCAGAGCCCGATCAATGAGCAGTTCTTC,CASSSPVQSPINEQFF
-,-,TRBJ1-2,TRBV7-2,TGTGCCAGCAGCTTAGTAGAAACGGAGGGGCTACCTTATGGCTACACCTTC,CASSLVETEGLPYGYTF
TRBD1,-,TRBJ1-2,TRBV20-1,TGCAGTGCTAGCGCACACAGGGGGACGGGTGGCTACACCTTC,CSASAHRGTGGYTF
TRBD2,-,TRBJ2-7,TRBV14,TGTGCCAGCAGCCCCTGGGAGGGGTACAATGAGCAGTACTTC,CASSPWEGYNEQYF
TRBD1,few,TRBJ1-6,TRBV20-1,TGCAGTGCTCGGGACAGGAGGGGATCACCCCTCCACTTT,CSARDRRGSPLHF
-,few,TRBJ2-1,TRBV9,TGTGCCAGCAGGTACCGCCGTGCAGGGGGGGAGCGGAATGAGCAGTTCTTC,CASRYRRAGGERNEQFF
TRBD2,-,TRBJ2-1,TRBV15,TGTGCCACCAGTCCTATGGTCTCAAACCCAGCGGGGTCCTACAATGAGAAGTACTTC,CATSPMVSNPAGSYNEKYF
-,-,TRBJ2-2,TRBV7-9,TGTGCCAGCGGTGGCGCAGATCCCTACATCGGGGAGCTGTTTTTT,CASGGADPYIGELFF
-,-,TRBJ1-2,TRBV27,TGTGCCAGCAGAACCGCGGGGGGCTACACCTTC,CASRTAGGYTF
-,-,TRBJ2-5,TRBV9,TGTGCCAGCAGTCCATCTACTAGGAGGGAGACCCAGTACTTC,CASSPSTRRETQYF
-,many,TRBJ2-3,TRBV12-3/TRBV12-4,TGTGCCAGCAGTTTTTTTCGGCGGGGCACAGATACGCAGTATTTT,CASSFFRRGTDTQYF
TRBD1,-,TRBJ2-1,TRBV11-2,TGTGCCGGCAGCCGCCGGGACAGGGGAGGGAATGAGCAGTTCTTC,CAGSRRDRGGNEQFF
-,few,TRBJ1-1,TRBV20-1,TGCAGTGCTAGTCAGGACAGAAACACTGAAGCTTTCTTT,CSASQDRNTEAFF
TRBD1,few,TRBJ1-4,TRBV12-3/TRBV12-4,TGTGCCAGCAGCCACCGGACAGGGCTTAATGAAAAACTGTTTTTT,CASSHRTGLNEKLFF
-,few,TRBJ1-6,TRBV7-2,TGTGCCAGCAGCCCCAAAGGCATTCCACCCCTCCACTTT,CASSPKGIPPLHF
-,many,TRBJ2-1,TRBV7-9,TGTGCCAGCAGCCTAGGTGGACAGCGCAATGAGCAGTTCTTC,CASSLGGQRNEQFF
TRBD1,-,TRBJ2-3,TRBV20-1,TGCAGTGCTGAAACCCTGACAGGGGGCCTAGATACGCAGTATTTT,CSAETLTGGLDTQYF
-,-,TRBJ1-5,TRBV20-1,TGCAGTGCTAGAGATGGGCCCGTGAGGGCCCAGCATTTT,CSARDGPVRAQHF
-,many,TRBJ2-1,TRBV7-9,TGTGCCAGCAGCCCGCTTAGGGGGGCCCCCTACAATGAGCAGTTCTTC,CASSPLRGAPYNEQFF
-,-,TRBJ2-1,TRBV7-9,TGTGCCAGCAGCCTGGGACACCGCTCCTACAATGAGCAGTTCTTC,CASSLGHRSYNEQFF
TRBD1,few,TRBJ2-7,TRBV5-6,TGTGCCAGCAGCTTGGTTGGGACAGGGGTCTACGAGCAGTACTTC,CASSLVGTGVYEQYF
TRBD1,-,TRBJ2-3,TRBV15,TGTGCCACCAGCGCCAGACAGGGGGTGGCAGATACGCAGTATTTT,CATSARQGVADTQYF
-,few,TRBJ2-7,TRBV4-3,TGCGCCAGCAGCCAAGGGACAGGGTTTCGGGGGGGAACGCTCGGCGAGCAGTACTTC,CASSQGTGFRGGTLGEQYF
TRBD1,few,TRBJ1-6,TRBV29-1,TGCAGCGTTCTGACAGGGGAAGGCTCACCCCTCCACTTT,CSVLTGEGSPLHF
TRBD2,-,TRBJ2-3,TRBV13,TGTGCCAGCAGCCCGGGACTAGCGGGGGGCCGAGATACGCAGTATTTT,CASSPGLAGGRDTQYF
-,many,TRBJ2-3,TRBV28,TGTGCCAGCAACCATGGGAGGGGGAAGGCTACGCAGTATTTT,CASNHGRGKATQYF
-,-,TRBJ1-4,TRBV2,TGTGCCAGCAGTCCCCTGGCCCCAGCTAATGAAAAACTGTTTTTT,CASSPLAPANEKLFF
-,many,TRBJ2-7,TRBV9,TGTGCCAGCAGCGTAGAGGGAGCGTACTCCTACGAGCAGTACTTC,CASSVEGAYSYEQYF
TRBD2,-,TRBJ2-7,TRBV11-2,TGTGCCAACAGCCGGACTAGCACCTCGTACGAGCAGTACTTC,CANSRTSTSYEQYF
-,once,TRBJ1-5,TRBV28,TGTGCCAGCAGTTTATCTTCAGGGGCTAGTCAGCCCCAGCATTTT,CASSLSSGASQPQHF